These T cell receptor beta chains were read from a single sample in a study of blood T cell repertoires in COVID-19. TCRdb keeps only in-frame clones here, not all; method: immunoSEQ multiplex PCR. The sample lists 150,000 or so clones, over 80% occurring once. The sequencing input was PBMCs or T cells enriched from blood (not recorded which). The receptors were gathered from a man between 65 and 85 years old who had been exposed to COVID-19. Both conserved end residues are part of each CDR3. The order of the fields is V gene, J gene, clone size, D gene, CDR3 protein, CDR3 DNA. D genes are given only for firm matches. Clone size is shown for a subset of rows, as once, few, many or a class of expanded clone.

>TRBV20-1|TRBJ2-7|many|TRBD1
CSASDLWTGAYEQYF
TGCAGTGCTAGTGATCTTTGGACAGGGGCTTACGAGCAGTACTTC
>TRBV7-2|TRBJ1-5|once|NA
CASSPQGGSNQPQHF
TGTGCCAGCAGCCCCCAAGGAGGGAGCAATCAGCCCCAGCATTTT
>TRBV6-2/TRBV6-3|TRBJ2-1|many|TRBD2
CASSPGTSGTFNSYNEQFF
TGTGCCAGCAGCCCTGGGACTAGCGGGACCTTTAACTCCTACAATGAGCAGTTCTTC
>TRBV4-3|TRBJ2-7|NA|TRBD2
CASSYTSGSEQYF
TGCGCCAGCAGCTATACTAGCGGGAGCGAGCAGTACTTC
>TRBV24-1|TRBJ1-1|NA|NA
CATSDAVNTEAFF
TGTGCCACCAGTGATGCGGTGAACACTGAAGCTTTCTTT
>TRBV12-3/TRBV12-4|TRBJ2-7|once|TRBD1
CASSFFTGGEQYF
TGTGCCAGCAGTTTCTTTACAGGGGGCGAGCAGTACTTC
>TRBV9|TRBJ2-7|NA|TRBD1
CASSTGQGSEQYF
TGTGCCAGCAGCACAGGACAGGGCAGCGAGCAGTACTTC
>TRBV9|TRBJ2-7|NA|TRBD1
CASSQGTGDEQYF
TGTGCCAGCAGCCAAGGGACAGGCGACGAGCAGTACTTC
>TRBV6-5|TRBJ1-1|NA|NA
CASTQGRGNTEAFF
TGTGCCAGCACCCAGGGGAGGGGGAACACTGAAGCTTTCTTT
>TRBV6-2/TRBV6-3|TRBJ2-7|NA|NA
CASSYSFNYEQYF
TGTGCCAGCAGTTACTCGTTTAACTACGAGCAGTACTTC
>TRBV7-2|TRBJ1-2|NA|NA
CASSPPGFMGYTF
TGTGCCAGCAGCCCTCCAGGGTTCATGGGCTACACCTTC
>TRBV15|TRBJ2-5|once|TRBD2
CATSRAGGRETQYF
TGTGCCACCAGCAGGGCGGGGGGGAGAGAGACCCAGTACTTC
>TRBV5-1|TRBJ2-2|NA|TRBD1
CASSLVYRGPDTGELFF
TGCGCCAGCAGCTTGGTCTACAGGGGGCCGGACACCGGGGAGCTGTTTTTT
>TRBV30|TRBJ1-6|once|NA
CAWGGAGLWYSPLHF
TGTGCCTGGGGTGGCGCGGGACTCTGGTACTCACCCCTCCACTTT
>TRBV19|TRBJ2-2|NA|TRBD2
CASTRTSGGPYNTGELFF
TGTGCCAGTACAAGAACTAGCGGGGGACCCTACAACACCGGGGAGCTGTTTTTT
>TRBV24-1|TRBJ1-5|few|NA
CATSDLSGNQPQHF
TGTGCCACCAGTGATTTGAGCGGCAATCAGCCCCAGCATTTT
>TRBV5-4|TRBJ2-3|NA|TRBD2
CASSPGLAGETQYF
TGTGCCAGCAGCCCGGGACTAGCGGGAGAAACGCAGTATTTT
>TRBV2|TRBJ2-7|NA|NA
CASSENFGGAADEQYF
TGTGCCAGCAGTGAAAATTTTGGGGGGGCGGCGGACGAGCAGTACTTC
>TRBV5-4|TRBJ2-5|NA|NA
CASSLWGDETQYF
TGTGCCAGCAGCTTGTGGGGGGATGAGACCCAGTACTTC
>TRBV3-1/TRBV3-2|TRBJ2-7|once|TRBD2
CASSQDRDLGRTRGYEQYF
TGTGCCAGCAGCCAAGATCGGGACCTGGGGAGGACTAGGGGCTACGAGCAGTACTTC
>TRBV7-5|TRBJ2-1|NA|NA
CARSLLYEQFF
TGTGCCAGAAGCTTACTCTATGAGCAGTTCTTC
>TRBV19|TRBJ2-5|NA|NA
CASTDLETQYF
TGTGCCAGTACCGACTTAGAGACCCAGTACTTC
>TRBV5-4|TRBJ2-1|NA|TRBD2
CASRLGLAGLSYNEQFF
TGTGCCAGCAGACTAGGACTAGCGGGACTGTCCTACAATGAGCAGTTCTTC
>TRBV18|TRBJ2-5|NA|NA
CASSPPGGSKRETQYF
TGTGCCAGCTCACCACCGGGGGGTTCGAAAAGGGAGACCCAGTACTTC
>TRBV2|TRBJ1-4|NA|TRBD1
CASSVTGSVEKLFF
TGTGCCAGCAGTGTGACAGGGTCTGTCGAAAAACTGTTTTTT
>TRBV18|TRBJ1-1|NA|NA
CASSPAENTEAFF
TGTGCCAGCTCACCGGCAGAGAACACTGAAGCTTTCTTT
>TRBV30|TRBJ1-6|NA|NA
CAWSVLLGANSPLHF
TGTGCCTGGAGTGTACTTCTAGGGGCAAATTCACCCCTCCACTTT
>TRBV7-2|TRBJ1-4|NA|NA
CASSPRPGEKLFF
TGTGCCAGCAGCCCCAGACCGGGTGAAAAACTGTTTTTT
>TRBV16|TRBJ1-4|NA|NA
CASSQRGINEKLFF
TGTGCCAGCAGCCAAAGGGGGATTAATGAAAAACTGTTTTTT
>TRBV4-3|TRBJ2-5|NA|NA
CASSQGSNIGETQYF
TGCGCCAGCAGCCAAGGTTCGAACATCGGGGAGACCCAGTACTTC
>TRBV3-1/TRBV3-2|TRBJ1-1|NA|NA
CASSQPQGMNTEAFF
TGTGCCAGCAGCCAACCACAGGGCATGAACACTGAAGCTTTCTTT
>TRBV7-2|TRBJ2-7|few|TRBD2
CASSLKASGIYEQYF
TGTGCCAGCAGCTTAAAGGCTAGCGGGATTTACGAGCAGTACTTC
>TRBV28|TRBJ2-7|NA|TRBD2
CASSSRLAGGYEQYF
TGTGCCAGCAGTTCTCGACTAGCGGGAGGCTACGAGCAGTACTTC
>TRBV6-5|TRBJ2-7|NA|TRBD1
CASSTDRGYEQYF
TGTGCCAGCAGTACGGACAGGGGCTACGAGCAGTACTTC
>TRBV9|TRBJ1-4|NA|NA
CASSVYGTPNEKLFF
TGTGCCAGCAGCGTCTACGGGACACCTAATGAAAAACTGTTTTTT
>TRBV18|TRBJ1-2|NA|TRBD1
CASSPDRGRGYTF
TGTGCCAGCTCACCGGACAGGGGAAGAGGCTACACCTTC
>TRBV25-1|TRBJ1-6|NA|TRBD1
CASSESTGRNSPLHF
TGTGCCAGCAGTGAATCGACAGGGAGGAATTCACCCCTCCACTTT
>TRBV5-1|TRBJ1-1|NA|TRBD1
CASSWGQRGTEAFF
TGCGCCAGCAGCTGGGGACAGAGAGGGACTGAAGCTTTCTTT
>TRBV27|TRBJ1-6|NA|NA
CASSHAGLGNSPLHF
TGTGCCAGCAGCCACGCGGGCCTGGGAAATTCACCCCTCCACTTT
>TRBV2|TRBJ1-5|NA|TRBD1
CASSYRGNQPQHF
TGTGCCAGCAGTTACAGGGGGAATCAGCCCCAGCATTTT
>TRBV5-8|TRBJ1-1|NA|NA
CASSSGQNTEAFF
TGTGCCAGCAGCTCAGGTCAGAACACTGAAGCTTTCTTT
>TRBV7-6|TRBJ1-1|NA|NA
CASSSGETNTEAFF
TGTGCCAGCAGCTCCGGGGAAACGAACACTGAAGCTTTCTTT
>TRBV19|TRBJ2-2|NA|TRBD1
CASSSTGVTTGELFF
TGTGCCAGTAGCAGTACAGGGGTTACGACCGGGGAGCTGTTTTTT
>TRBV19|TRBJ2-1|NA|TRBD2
CASSRTSGSVRNEQFF
TGTGCCAGTAGTCGGACTAGCGGGAGTGTTCGGAATGAGCAGTTCTTC
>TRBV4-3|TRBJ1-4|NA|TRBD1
CASSSSGGNEKLFF
TGCGCCAGCAGCTCTTCAGGGGGTAATGAAAAACTGTTTTTT
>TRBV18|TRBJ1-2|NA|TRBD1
CASSPTGVRGYTF
TGTGCCAGCTCGCCGACAGGGGTAAGAGGCTACACCTTC
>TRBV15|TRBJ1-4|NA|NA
CATSRVGGAGEKLFF
TGTGCCACCAGCAGAGTGGGAGGGGCTGGTGAAAAACTGTTTTTT
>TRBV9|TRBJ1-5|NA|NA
CASSPSGTPSQPQHF
TGTGCCAGCAGTCCCAGTGGGACTCCTTCTCAGCCCCAGCATTTT
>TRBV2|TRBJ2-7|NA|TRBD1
CASTADRGYPEQYF
TGTGCCAGCACGGCGGACAGGGGGTATCCCGAGCAGTACTTC
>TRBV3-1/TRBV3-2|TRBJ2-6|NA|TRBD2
CASSHSGLANSGANVLTF
TGTGCCAGCAGCCATTCGGGACTAGCCAACTCTGGGGCCAACGTCCTGACTTTC
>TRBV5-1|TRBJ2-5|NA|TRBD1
CASSGTQGQETQYF
TGCGCCAGCAGCGGTACACAGGGGCAAGAGACCCAGTACTTC